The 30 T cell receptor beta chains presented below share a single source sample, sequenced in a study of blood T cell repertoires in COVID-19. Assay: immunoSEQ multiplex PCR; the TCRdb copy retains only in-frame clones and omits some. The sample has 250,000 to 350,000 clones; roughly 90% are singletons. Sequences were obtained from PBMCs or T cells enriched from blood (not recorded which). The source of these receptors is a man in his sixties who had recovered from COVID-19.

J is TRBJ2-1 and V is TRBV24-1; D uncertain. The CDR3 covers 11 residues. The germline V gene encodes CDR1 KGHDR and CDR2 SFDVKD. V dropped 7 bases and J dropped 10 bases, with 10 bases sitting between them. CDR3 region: CATRRDGEQFF. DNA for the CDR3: TGTGCCACCAGAAGAGACGGGGAGCAGTTCTTC.

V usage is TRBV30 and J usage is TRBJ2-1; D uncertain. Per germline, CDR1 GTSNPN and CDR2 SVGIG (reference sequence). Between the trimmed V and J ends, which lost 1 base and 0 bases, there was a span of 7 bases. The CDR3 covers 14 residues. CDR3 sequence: CAWSGDNSYNEQFF. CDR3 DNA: TGTGCCTGGAGTGGAGACAACTCCTACAATGAGCAGTTCTTC.

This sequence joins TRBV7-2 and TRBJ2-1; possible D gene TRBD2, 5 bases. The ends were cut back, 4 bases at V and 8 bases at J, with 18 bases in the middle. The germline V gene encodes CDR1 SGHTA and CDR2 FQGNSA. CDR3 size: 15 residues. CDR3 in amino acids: CASSSRPAGFDEQFF. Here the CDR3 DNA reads TGTGCCAGCAGCTCACGACCCGCGGGTTTCGATGAGCAGTTCTTC.

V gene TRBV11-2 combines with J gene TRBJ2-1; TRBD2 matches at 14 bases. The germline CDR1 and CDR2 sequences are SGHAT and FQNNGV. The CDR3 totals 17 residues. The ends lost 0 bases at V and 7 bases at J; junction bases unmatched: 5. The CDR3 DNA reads TGTGCCAGCAGCTTAGAAGGGACTAGCGGGAGAGATAATGAGCAGTTCTTC. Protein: CASSLEGTSGRDNEQFF.

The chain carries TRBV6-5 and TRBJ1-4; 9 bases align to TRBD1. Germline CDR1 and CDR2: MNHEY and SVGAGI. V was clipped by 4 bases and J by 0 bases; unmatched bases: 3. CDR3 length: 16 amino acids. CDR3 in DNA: TGTGCCAGCAGTTCCGGGACAGGGACAACTAATGAAAAACTGTTTTTT. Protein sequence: CASSSGTGTTNEKLFF.

The CDR3 loop is CASSLGGQGDIQYF. The CDR3 region has the DNA TGTGCCAGCAGCTTAGGAGGGCAGGGGGACATTCAGTACTTC. This chain connects TRBV7-6 to TRBJ2-4, with TRBD1 identical over 7 bases. This CDR3 is built from 14 residues. Losses at the gene ends were 1 base for V and 8 bases for J; bases not matched to a gene: 5. Germline V CDR1 and CDR2: SGHVS, FNYEAQ.

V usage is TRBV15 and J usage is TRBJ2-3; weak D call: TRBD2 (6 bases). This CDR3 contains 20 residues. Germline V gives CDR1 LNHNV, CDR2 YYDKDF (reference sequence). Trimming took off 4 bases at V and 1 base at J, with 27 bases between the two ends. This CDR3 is CATSTYDPPRAGKRTDTQYF. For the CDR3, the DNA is TGTGCCACCAGCACCTACGATCCCCCAAGGGCGGGGAAGCGCACAGATACGCAGTATTTT.

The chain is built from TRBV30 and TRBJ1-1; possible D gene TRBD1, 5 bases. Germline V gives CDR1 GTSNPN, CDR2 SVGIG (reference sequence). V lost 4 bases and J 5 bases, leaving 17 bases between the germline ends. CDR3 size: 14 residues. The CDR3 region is CAWNPGVGATEAFF. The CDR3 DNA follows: TGTGCCTGGAACCCGGGGGTGGGCGCGACTGAAGCTTTCTTT.

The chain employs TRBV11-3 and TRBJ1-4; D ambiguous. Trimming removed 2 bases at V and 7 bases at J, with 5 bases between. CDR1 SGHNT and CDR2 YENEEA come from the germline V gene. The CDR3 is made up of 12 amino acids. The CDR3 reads CASSLRGEKLFF. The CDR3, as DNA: TGTGCCAGCAGCTTACGGGGTGAAAAACTGTTTTTT.

The CDR3 region has the DNA TGTGCCAGCAGCCCCCTCGGGACTAGCGGAGGAGAGACCCAGTACTTC. Protein: CASSPLGTSGGETQYF. The chain couples TRBV3-1 (or the pseudogene TRBV3-2) to TRBJ2-5, with TRBD2 identical over 11 bases. There are 16 residues in the CDR3. The trim removed 4 bases at V and 4 bases at J, leaving 8 bases unmatched. Germline V gene data show CDR1 as LGHDT and CDR2 as YNNKEL (reference sequence).

The CDR3: CATSSDRENTEAFF. The DNA of the CDR3 is TGTGCCACCAGCAGTGACAGGGAGAACACTGAAGCTTTCTTT. The chain couples TRBV15 to TRBJ1-1; 7 bases match TRBD1. CDR1 is LNHNV and CDR2 is YYDKDF in the germline V gene (reference sequence). Trimming cost V 3 bases and J 1 base; bases outside gene matches: 2. The length of the CDR3 is 14 residues. Full variable domain (remainder filled in from reference TRBV15 and TRBJ1-1): DAMVIQNPRYQVTQFGKPVTLSCSQTLNHNVMYWYQQKSSQAPKLLFHYYDKDFNNEADTPDNFQSRRPNTSFCFLDIRSPGLGDTAMYLCATSSDRENTEAFFGQGTRLTVV.

In nucleotides, the CDR3 is TGCAGCGTTCGAGGTGGTTCTAGCTACACCTACGAGCAGTACTTC. This encodes CSVRGGSSYTYEQYF. V usage is TRBV29-1 and J usage is TRBJ2-7; tentatively, D is TRBD2 (5 bases). Per germline, CDR1 SQVTM and CDR2 ANQGSEA. Trimming stripped 5 bases from V and 2 bases from J, with 19 bases between. CDR3 size: 15 residues.

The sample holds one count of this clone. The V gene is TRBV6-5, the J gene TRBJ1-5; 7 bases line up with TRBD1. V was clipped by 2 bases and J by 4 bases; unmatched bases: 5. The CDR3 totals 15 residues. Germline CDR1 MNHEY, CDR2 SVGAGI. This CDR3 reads CASSYAGGTNQPQHF. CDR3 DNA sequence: TGTGCCAGCAGTTACGCAGGGGGTACTAATCAGCCCCAGCATTTT.

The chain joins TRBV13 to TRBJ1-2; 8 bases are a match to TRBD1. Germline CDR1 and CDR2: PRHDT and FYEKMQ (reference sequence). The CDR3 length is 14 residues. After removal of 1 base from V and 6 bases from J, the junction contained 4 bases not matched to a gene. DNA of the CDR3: TGTGCCAGCAGCTTAGTAGTGACAGGGGATGGCTACACCTTC. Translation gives CASSLVVTGDGYTF.

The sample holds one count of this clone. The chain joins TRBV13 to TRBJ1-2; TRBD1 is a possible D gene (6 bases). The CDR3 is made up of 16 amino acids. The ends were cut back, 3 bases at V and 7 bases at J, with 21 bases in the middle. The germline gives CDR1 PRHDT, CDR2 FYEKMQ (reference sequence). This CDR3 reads CASSFSPDSVASGYTF. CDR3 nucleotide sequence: TGTGCCAGCAGCTTCTCTCCGGACAGCGTTGCCAGTGGCTACACCTTC. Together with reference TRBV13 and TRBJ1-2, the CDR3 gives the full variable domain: AAGVIQSPRHLIKEKRETATLKCYPIPRHDTVYWYQQGPGQDPQFLISFYEKMQSDKGSIPDRFSAQQFSDYHSELNMSSLELGDSALYFCASSFSPDSVASGYTFGSGTRLTVV.

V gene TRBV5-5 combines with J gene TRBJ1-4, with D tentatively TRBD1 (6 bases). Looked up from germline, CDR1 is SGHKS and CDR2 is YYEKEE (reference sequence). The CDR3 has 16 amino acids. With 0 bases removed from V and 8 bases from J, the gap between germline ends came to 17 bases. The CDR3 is CASSLANQGLGEKLFF. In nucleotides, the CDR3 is TGTGCCAGCAGCTTGGCCAATCAGGGGCTGGGCGAAAAACTGTTTTTT.

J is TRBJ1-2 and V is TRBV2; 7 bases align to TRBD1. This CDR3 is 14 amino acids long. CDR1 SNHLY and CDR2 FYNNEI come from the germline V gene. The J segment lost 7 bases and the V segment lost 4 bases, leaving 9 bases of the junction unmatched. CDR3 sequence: CASSAGQVLSGYTF. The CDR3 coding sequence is TGTGCCAGCAGTGCTGGACAGGTGCTCAGTGGCTACACCTTC.

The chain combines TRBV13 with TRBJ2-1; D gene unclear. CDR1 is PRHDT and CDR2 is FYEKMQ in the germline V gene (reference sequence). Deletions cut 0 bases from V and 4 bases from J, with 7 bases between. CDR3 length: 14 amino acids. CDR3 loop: CASSLGTVYNEQFF. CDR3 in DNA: TGTGCCAGCAGCTTAGGTACGGTTTACAATGAGCAGTTCTTC.

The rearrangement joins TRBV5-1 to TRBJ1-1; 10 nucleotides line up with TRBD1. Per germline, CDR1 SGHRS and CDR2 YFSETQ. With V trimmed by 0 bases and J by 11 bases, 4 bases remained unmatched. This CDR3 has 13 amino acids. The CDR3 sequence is CASSLVSGQGAFF. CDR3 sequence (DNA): TGCGCCAGCAGCTTGGTGTCGGGACAGGGGGCTTTCTTT.

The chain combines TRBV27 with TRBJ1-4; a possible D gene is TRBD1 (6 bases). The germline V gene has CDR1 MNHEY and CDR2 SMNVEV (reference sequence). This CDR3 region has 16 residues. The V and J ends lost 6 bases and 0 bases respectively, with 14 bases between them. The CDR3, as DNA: TGTGCCAGCAGCCCCCAGGGGTATGCAACTAATGAAAAACTGTTTTTT. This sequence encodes CASSPQGYATNEKLFF.

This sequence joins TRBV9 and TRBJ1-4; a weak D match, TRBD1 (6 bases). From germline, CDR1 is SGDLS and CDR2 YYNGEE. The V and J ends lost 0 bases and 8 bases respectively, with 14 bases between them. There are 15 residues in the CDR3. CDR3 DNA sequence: TGTGCCAGCAGCGTAGAGGTGGGGGCGCAGGAAAAACTGTTTTTT. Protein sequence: CASSVEVGAQEKLFF.

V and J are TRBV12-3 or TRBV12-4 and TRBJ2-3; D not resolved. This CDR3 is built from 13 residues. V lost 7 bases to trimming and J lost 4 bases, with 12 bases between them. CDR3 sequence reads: CASTPPGSDTQYF. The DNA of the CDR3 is TGTGCCAGCACCCCTCCGGGTTCAGATACGCAGTATTTT.

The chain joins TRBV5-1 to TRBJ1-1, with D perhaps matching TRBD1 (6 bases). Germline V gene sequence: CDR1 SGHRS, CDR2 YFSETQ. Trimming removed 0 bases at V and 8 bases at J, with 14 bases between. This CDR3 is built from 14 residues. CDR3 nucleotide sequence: TGCGCCAGCAGCTTGGAAGTAACAGGGTCAGAAGCTTTCTTT. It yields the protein CASSLEVTGSEAFF.

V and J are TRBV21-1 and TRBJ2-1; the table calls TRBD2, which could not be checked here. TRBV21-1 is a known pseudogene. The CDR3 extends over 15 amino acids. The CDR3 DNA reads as TGTGCCAGCAGTCCCAAGAGCGAGAACTACAATGAGCAGTTCTTC. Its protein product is CASSPKSENYNEQFF.

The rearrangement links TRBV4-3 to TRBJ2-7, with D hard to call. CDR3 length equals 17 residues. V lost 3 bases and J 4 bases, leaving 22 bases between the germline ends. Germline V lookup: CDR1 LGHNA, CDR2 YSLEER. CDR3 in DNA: TGCGCCAGCAGCCAGGCCCTATCTGCACAGTCTTCGTACGAGCAGTACTTC. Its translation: CASSQALSAQSSYEQYF.

The CDR3 region has the DNA TGTGCCAGCAGCCCCTCAATAGGAGACAATCAGCCCCAGCATTTT. This translates into CASSPSIGDNQPQHF. The rearrangement links TRBV2 to TRBJ1-5; the D is unclear. Germline CDR1 SNHLY, CDR2 FYNNEI. Trimming removed 6 bases from V and 3 bases from J, with 15 bases in between. This CDR3 region has 15 residues.

The CDR3: CASSLAPKLAASIQSSYNEQFF. DNA for the CDR3: TGTGCCAGCAGCTTAGCCCCAAAACTAGCGGCTTCGATCCAGAGCTCCTACAATGAGCAGTTCTTC. The chain is built from TRBV7-2 and TRBJ2-1; the match to TRBD2 covers 8 bases. Germline V gives CDR1 SGHTA, CDR2 FQGNSA. Losses at the gene ends were 0 bases for V and 0 bases for J; bases not matched to a gene: 19. The CDR3 loop spans 22 amino acids. Filled out from reference TRBV7-2 and TRBJ2-1, the complete variable domain reads GAGVSQSPSNKVTEKGKDVELRCDPISGHTALYWYRQSLGQGLEFLIYFQGNSAPDKSGLPSDRFSAERTGGSVSTLTIQRTQQEDSAVYLCASSLAPKLAASIQSSYNEQFFGPGTRLTVL.

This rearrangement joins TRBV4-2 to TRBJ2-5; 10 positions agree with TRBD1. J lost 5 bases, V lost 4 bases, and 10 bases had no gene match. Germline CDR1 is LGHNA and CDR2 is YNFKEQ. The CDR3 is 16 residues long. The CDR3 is CASSLGTGAPSETQYF. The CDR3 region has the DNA TGTGCCAGCAGCCTAGGGACAGGGGCCCCCTCGGAGACCCAGTACTTC.

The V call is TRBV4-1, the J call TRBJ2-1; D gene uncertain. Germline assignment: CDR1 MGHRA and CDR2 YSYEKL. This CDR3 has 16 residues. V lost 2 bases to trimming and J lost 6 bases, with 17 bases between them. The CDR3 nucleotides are TGCGCCAGCAGCCAATCAACCGCGCGGCAGCTCAATGAGCAGTTCTTC. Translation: CASSQSTARQLNEQFF.

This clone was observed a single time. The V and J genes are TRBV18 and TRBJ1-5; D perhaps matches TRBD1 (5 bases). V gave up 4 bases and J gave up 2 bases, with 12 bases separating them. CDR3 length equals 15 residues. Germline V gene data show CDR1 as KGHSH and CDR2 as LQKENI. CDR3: CASSLGEFGNQPQHF. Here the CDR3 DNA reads TGTGCCAGCTCACTAGGGGAATTTGGCAATCAGCCCCAGCATTTT.